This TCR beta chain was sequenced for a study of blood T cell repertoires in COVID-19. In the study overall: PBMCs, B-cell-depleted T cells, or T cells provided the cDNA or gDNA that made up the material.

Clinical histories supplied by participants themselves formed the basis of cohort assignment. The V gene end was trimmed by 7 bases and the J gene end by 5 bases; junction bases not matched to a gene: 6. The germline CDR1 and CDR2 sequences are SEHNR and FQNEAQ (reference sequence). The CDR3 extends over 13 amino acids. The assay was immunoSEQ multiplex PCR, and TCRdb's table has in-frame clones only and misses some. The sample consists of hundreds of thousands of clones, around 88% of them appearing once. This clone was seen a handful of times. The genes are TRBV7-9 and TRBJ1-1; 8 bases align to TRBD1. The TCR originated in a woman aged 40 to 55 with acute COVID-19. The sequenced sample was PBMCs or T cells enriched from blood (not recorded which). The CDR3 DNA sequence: TGTGCCAGCACCATACAGGGGGAAACTGAAGCTTTCTTT. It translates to CASTIQGETEAFF.